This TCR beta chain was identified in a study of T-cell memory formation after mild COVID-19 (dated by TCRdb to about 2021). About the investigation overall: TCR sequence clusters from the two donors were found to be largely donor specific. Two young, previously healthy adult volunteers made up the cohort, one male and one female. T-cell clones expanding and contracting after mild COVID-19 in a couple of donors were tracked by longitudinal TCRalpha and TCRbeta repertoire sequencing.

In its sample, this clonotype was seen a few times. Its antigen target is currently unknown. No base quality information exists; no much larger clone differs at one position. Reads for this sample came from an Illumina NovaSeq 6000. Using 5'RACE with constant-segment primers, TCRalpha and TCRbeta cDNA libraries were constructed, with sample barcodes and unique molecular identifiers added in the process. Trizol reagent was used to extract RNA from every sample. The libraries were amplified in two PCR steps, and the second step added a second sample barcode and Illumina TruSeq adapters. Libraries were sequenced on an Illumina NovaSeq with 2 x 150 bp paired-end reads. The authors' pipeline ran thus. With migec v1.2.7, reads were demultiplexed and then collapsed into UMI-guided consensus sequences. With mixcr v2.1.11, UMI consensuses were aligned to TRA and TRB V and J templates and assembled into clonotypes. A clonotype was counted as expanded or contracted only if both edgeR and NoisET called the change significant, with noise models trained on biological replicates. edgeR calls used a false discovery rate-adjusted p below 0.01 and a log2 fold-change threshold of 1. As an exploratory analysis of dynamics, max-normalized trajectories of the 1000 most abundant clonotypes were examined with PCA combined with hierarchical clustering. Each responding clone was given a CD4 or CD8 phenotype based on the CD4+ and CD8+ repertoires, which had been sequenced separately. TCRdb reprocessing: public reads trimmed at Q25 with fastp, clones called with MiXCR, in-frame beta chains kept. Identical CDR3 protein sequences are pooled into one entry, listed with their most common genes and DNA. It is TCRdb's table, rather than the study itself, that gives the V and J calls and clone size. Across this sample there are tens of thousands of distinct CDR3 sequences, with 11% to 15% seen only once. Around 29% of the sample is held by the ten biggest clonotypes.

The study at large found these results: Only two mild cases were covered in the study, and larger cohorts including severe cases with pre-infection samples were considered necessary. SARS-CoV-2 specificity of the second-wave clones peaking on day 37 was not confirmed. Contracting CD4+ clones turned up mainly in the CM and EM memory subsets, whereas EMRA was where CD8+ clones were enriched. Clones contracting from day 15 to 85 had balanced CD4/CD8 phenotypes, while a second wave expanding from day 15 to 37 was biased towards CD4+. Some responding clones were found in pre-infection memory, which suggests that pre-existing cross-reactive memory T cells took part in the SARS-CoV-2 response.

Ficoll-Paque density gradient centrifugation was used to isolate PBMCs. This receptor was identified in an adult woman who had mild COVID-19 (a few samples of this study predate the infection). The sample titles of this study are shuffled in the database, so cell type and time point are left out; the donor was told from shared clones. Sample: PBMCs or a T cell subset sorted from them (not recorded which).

The DNA reads as follows: TGTGCCAGCAGCTTTTATCTTAATAGGAGAGCCGGGGAGCTGTTTTTT. It translates to CASSFYLNRRAGELFF. The V and J segments used are TRBV7-8 and TRBJ2-2; the D segment cannot be called with confidence. CDR1 and CDR2, looked up from the germline V gene, are SGHVS and FQNEAQ. From cysteine to phenylalanine, the CDR3 is 16 amino acids long. The DNA shown is the 48-base CDR3, in frame from base 1. Relative to germline, V is 3 bases shorter and J is 6 bases shorter, with 17 bases between their ends.